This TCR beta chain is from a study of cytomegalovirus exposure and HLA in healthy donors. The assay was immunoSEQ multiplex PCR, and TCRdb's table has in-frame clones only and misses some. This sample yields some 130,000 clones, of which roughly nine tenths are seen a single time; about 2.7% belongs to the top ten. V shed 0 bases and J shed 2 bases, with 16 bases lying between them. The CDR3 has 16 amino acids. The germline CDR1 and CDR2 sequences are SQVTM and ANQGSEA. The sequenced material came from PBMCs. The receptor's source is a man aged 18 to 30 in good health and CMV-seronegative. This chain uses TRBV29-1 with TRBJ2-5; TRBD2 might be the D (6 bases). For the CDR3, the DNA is TGCAGCGTTGAAGATGCGGGCAGACGGGGGCAAGAGACCCAGTACTTC. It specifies CSVEDAGRRGQETQYF. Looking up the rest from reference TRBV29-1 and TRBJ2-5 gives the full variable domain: SAVISQKPSRDICQRGTSLTIQCQVDSQVTMMFWYRQQPGQSLTLIATANQGSEATYESGFVIDKFPISRPNLTFSTLTVSNMSPEDSSIYLCSVEDAGRRGQETQYFGPGTRLLVL.